The 22 T cell receptor beta chains presented below share a single source sample, sequenced in a study of blood T cell repertoires in COVID-19 (dated by TCRdb to 2018 to 2020). The receptor library was made with the immunoSEQ multiplex PCR assay. Drawn from immuneACCESS, this table holds only the in-frame rearrangements with V and J called that TCRdb kept. Clones are partly lost; checked studies trace under half to an unresolved V gene and leave the rest unexplained. The sample has about 82,000 clones on record, around 89% of them singletons. In total, the top ten clones hold approximately 1.2% of the sample. The sample was PBMCs or T cells enriched from blood (not recorded which). The receptors were sampled from a woman in her 50s with acute COVID-19.

This rearrangement joins TRBV5-6 to TRBJ2-2; TRBD2 aligns across 11 bases. Germline V gene sequence: CDR1 SGHDT, CDR2 YYEEEE. V shed 5 bases and J 2 bases; nucleotides not matched to a gene: 5. CDR3 length: 16 amino acids. The CDR3 DNA is TGTGCCAGCAGGCCCGGGACTAGCGGAAACACCGGGGAGCTGTTTTTT. This translates into CASRPGTSGNTGELFF.

The rearrangement uses TRBV27 and TRBJ2-7; D may be TRBD2 (5 bases). Germline V gene sequence: CDR1 MNHEY, CDR2 SMNVEV (reference sequence). The CDR3 totals 14 residues. Trimming left V 3 bases short and J 1 base short, with 10 bases between. The CDR3 sequence: CASSFLARSYEQYF. Here the CDR3 DNA reads TGTGCCAGCAGTTTTCTAGCAAGGTCCTACGAGCAGTACTTC.

This clone was counted a single time. V usage is TRBV7-9 and J usage is TRBJ1-2; D ambiguous. Germline-derived CDR1 and CDR2 are SEHNR and FQNEAQ (reference sequence). CDR3 size: 13 residues. The V gene lost 4 bases and the J gene lost 4 bases, with 10 bases spanning the gap. The CDR3 DNA reads TGTGCCAGCAGCTCCCTCCTTCCCTATGGCTACACCTTC. This gives the protein CASSSLLPYGYTF.

The V gene is TRBV7-9, the J gene TRBJ1-1; unclear D gene. This CDR3 is 13 amino acids long. V was cut by 2 bases and J by 0 bases, with 4 bases left in between. Germline V gene data show CDR1 as SEHNR and CDR2 as FQNEAQ (reference sequence). CDR3 protein: CASSLILNTEAFF. In DNA form, the CDR3 reads TGTGCCAGCAGCTTAATATTGAACACTGAAGCTTTCTTT. Full variable domain (remainder filled in from reference TRBV7-9 and TRBJ1-1): DTGVSQNPRHKITKRGQNVTFRCDPISEHNRLYWYRQTLGQGPEFLTYFQNEAQLEKSRLLSDRFSAERPKGSFSTLEIQRTEQGDSAMYLCASSLILNTEAFFGQGTRLTVV.

The chain couples TRBV3-1 (or the pseudogene TRBV3-2) to TRBJ1-2; 7 positions match TRBD1. Germline V gives CDR1 LGHDT, CDR2 YNNKEL (reference sequence). The CDR3 is made up of 14 amino acids. After removal of 3 bases from V and 4 bases from J, the junction contained 5 bases not matched to a gene. In DNA form, the CDR3 reads TGTGCCAGCAGCCATCAACAGGGGACCTATGGCTACACCTTC. As protein: CASSHQQGTYGYTF.

The chain employs TRBV27 and TRBJ2-7; 7 nucleotides match TRBD1. The ends lost 8 bases at V and 0 bases at J; junction bases unmatched: 10. CDR1 MNHEY and CDR2 SMNVEV come from the germline V gene (reference sequence). There are 15 residues in the CDR3. The CDR3: CASLPGGISSYEQYF. CDR3 coding DNA: TGTGCCAGCTTACCAGGGGGAATTAGCTCCTACGAGCAGTACTTC.

This chain joins TRBV15 and TRBJ2-1; TRBD1 aligns across 7 bases. Germline CDR1 and CDR2: LNHNV and YYDKDF (reference sequence). V shed 5 bases, J shed 6 bases, and the junction held 10 bases outside the gene matches. This CDR3 has 15 amino acids. CDR3 residues: CATSPRGRGPNEQFF. Here the CDR3 DNA reads TGTGCCACCAGCCCAAGGGGTAGGGGGCCCAATGAGCAGTTCTTC.

This chain uses TRBV15 with TRBJ1-3; the D is unclear. Germline CDR1 reads LNHNV; CDR2 reads YYDKDF (reference sequence). Trimming took 3 bases from V and 0 from J, leaving 12 bases between them. The length of the CDR3 is 16 residues. CDR3 region: CATSSRKGGSGNTIYF. DNA of the CDR3: TGTGCCACCAGCAGCCGGAAGGGAGGCTCTGGAAACACCATATATTTT.

The chain recombines TRBV11-3 with TRBJ2-1, with TRBD2 matching over 10 bases. The CDR3 has 13 amino acids. Germline lookup yields CDR1 SGHNT and CDR2 YENEEA. V lost 4 bases and J lost 10; bases outside the gene matches: 4. The CDR3 spells CASSSGLANEQFF. The CDR3 DNA is TGTGCCAGCAGCTCGGGACTAGCGAACGAGCAGTTCTTC.

This sequence joins TRBV27 and TRBJ1-5; tentative D call: TRBD1 (6 bases). The CDR3 is 18 residues long. Per germline, CDR1 MNHEY and CDR2 SMNVEV (reference sequence). Trimming took 8 bases from V and 0 from J, leaving 23 bases between them. The CDR3 sequence: CASGSLGGGWASNQPQHF. The CDR3 bases are TGTGCCAGCGGTAGTTTAGGGGGGGGGTGGGCTAGCAATCAGCCCCAGCATTTT.

The rearrangement uses TRBV27 and TRBJ2-1; 13 bases align to TRBD2. The CDR3 runs to 17 residues. The trim removed 5 bases at V and 6 bases at J, leaving 10 bases unmatched. Germline-derived CDR1 and CDR2 are MNHEY and SMNVEV (reference sequence). This CDR3 is CASSPSTSGRFGNEQFF. The DNA of the CDR3 is TGTGCCAGCAGTCCCTCGACTAGCGGGAGGTTTGGCAATGAGCAGTTCTTC.

The chain carries TRBV2 and TRBJ1-4; 11 bases map to TRBD1. With V trimmed by 6 bases and J by 4 bases, 7 bases remained unmatched. CDR1 and CDR2 (germline): SNHLY, FYNNEI. The CDR3 covers 16 residues. Here the CDR3 reads CASRLGQGAFNEKLFF. CDR3 sequence (DNA): TGTGCCAGCAGATTAGGACAGGGGGCCTTTAATGAAAAACTGTTTTTT.

The chain employs TRBV2 and TRBJ1-1; 9 positions match TRBD1. This CDR3 comprises 16 residues. V lost 6 bases, J lost 1 base, and 9 bases stayed unmatched. Germline assignment: CDR1 SNHLY and CDR2 FYNNEI. The CDR3 DNA sequence: TGTGCCAGCAGGTACGGGGACAGGGCCTCGAACACTGAAGCTTTCTTT. Protein: CASRYGDRASNTEAFF.

The DNA for the CDR3 is TGTGCCAGCAGCCTTACAGGAAGCCATGAGCAGTTCTTC. Amino acid sequence: CASSLTGSHEQFF. J is TRBJ2-1 and V is TRBV11-3, with D perhaps matching TRBD1 (5 bases). Looked up from germline, CDR1 is SGHNT and CDR2 is YENEEA. Trimming stripped 5 bases from V and 8 bases from J, with 13 bases between. CDR3 length: 13 residues.

This chain uses TRBV11-3 with TRBJ1-1, with a tentative D call TRBD1 (5 bases). Trimming pared 4 bases from V and 7 bases from J, leaving 10 bases between. CDR3 length: 12 residues. CDR1 and CDR2 from the germline V gene are SGHNT and YENEEA. CDR3 region: CASSSDSNEAFF. The CDR3 DNA follows: TGTGCCAGCAGCTCAGACAGTAATGAAGCTTTCTTT. The variable domain in full, completed from reference TRBV11-3 and TRBJ1-1, reads EAGVVQSPRYKIIEKKQPVAFWCNPISGHNTLYWYLQNLGQGPELLIRYENEEAVDDSQLPKDRFSAERLKGVDSTLKIQPAELGDSAVYLCASSSDSNEAFFGQGTRLTVV.

J is TRBJ2-2 and V is TRBV5-4; 9 bases line up with TRBD1. Germline CDR1 SGHNT, CDR2 YYREEE (reference sequence). Unmatched junction bases numbered 4, after V lost 3 bases and J lost 7 bases. The CDR3 extends over 14 amino acids. CDR3 sequence (DNA): TGTGCCAGCAGCTGGGGACAGGGTAGCGGGGAGCTGTTTTTT. Translated: CASSWGQGSGELFF.

This sequence joins TRBV6-6 and TRBJ2-3, with TRBD2 matching 9 bases. This CDR3 has 14 amino acids. Germline CDR1 MNHNY, CDR2 SVGAGI (reference sequence). V dropped 8 bases and J dropped 2; count of bases not matched to a gene: 5. As DNA, the CDR3 is TGTGCCAGCGCTCTAGCGGGGATCACAGATACGCAGTATTTT. Translating it yields CASALAGITDTQYF.

This rearrangement joins TRBV6-5 to TRBJ2-3, with TRBD2 as a possible D gene (6 bases). V lost 11 bases, J lost 2 bases, and 17 bases lay in between. From germline, CDR1 is MNHEY and CDR2 SVGAGI. The CDR3 is made up of 14 amino acids. DNA of the CDR3: TGTGCCTCCTCCTTGGGGGGAAACACAGATACGCAGTATTTT. It is translated as CASSLGGNTDTQYF.

The V call is TRBV11-1, the J call TRBJ2-1; D remains ambiguous. With 4 bases removed from V and 3 bases from J, the gap between germline ends came to 7 bases. The length of the CDR3 is 13 residues. Germline V lookup: CDR1 SGHAT, CDR2 FQDESV (reference sequence). CDR3 nucleotides: TGTGCCAGCAGCTCCCTTTTCTACAATGAGCAGTTCTTC. Its translation is CASSSLFYNEQFF.

The chain couples TRBV10-3 to TRBJ2-5; D is perhaps TRBD1 (5 bases). The CDR3 is made up of 15 amino acids. V was pared by 0 bases and J by 5 bases, with 13 bases between. Germline CDR1 and CDR2: ENHRY and SYGVKD. The CDR3 sequence: CAISESAQGGETQYF. CDR3 DNA sequence: TGTGCCATCAGTGAGTCTGCCCAGGGTGGTGAGACCCAGTACTTC.

The rearrangement joins TRBV4-3 to TRBJ2-1; 8 nucleotides match TRBD2. V lost 4 bases and J lost 1; bases outside the gene matches: 6. The CDR3 has 16 residues. Germline V gene lookup returns CDR1 LGHNA and CDR2 YSLEER. The CDR3 DNA is TGCGCCAGCAGCCGGAACGTAGCGGGATCCTACAATGAGCAGTTCTTC. It translates to CASSRNVAGSYNEQFF.

This clone was seen only once. The rearrangement joins TRBV7-2 to TRBJ1-5; the D is unclear. The CDR3 is 16 residues long. Germline V gene sequence: CDR1 SGHTA, CDR2 FQGNSA. V lost 1 base and J lost 0, with 10 bases in between. CDR3 nucleotide sequence: TGTGCCAGCAGCTTAGTATCCGTGTATAGCAATCAGCCCCAGCATTTT. Its protein product is CASSLVSVYSNQPQHF.